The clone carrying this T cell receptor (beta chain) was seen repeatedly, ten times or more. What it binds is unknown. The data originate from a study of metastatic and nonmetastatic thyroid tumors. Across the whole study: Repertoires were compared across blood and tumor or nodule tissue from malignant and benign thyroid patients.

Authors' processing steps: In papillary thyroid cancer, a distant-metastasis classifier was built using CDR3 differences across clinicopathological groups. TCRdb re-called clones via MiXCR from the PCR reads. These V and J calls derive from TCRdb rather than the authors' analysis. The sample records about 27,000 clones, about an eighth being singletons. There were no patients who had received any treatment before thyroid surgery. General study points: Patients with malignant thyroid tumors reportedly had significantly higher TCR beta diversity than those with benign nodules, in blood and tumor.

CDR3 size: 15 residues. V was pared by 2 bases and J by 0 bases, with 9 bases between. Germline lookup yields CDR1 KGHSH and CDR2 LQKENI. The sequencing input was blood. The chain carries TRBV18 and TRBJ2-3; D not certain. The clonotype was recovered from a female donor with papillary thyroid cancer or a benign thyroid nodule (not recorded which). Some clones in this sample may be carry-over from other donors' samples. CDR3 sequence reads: CASSPSGVSTDTQYF. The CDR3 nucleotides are TGTGCCAGCTCACCATCCGGAGTTAGCACAGATACGCAGTATTTT.